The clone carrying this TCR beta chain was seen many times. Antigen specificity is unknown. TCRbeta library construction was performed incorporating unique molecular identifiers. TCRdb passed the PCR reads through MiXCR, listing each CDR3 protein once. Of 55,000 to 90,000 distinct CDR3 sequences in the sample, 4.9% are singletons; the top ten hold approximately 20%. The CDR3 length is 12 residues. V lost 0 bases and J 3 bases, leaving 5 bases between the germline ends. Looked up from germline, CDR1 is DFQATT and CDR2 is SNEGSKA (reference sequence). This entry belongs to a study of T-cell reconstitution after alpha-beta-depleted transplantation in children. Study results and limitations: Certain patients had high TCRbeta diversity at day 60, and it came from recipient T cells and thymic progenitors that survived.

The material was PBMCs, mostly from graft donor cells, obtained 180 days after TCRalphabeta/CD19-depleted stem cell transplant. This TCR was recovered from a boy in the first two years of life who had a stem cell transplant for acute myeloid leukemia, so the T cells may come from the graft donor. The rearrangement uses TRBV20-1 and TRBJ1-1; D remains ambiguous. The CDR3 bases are TGCAGTGCTAGAGATCGTTACACTGAAGCTTTCTTT. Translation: CSARDRYTEAFF.